This TCR beta chain was found in a study of cytomegalovirus exposure and HLA in healthy donors. Findings of the study overall: In vitro, a few CMV-associated chains proved specific for CMV antigens. Indistinguishability led to the exclusion of some V segments, TRBV6-2 and TRBV6-3 included.

The PCR had 60 Vbeta and 13 Jbeta primers. Assay used: immunoSEQ multiplex PCR; TCRdb lists only in-frame clones, some missing. The top ten hold about 4.2% of the sample, which has 26,000 or so clones, 75% to 80% seen once. Between the trimmed V and J ends, which lost 4 bases and 6 bases, there was a span of 5 bases. The CDR3 runs to 11 residues. Germline V lookup: CDR1 MNHEY, CDR2 SMNVEV (reference sequence). On this clone: Its antigen is as yet unknown.

The TCR comes from a male donor in good health and CMV-seronegative. Specimen: PBMCs. The chain couples TRBV27 to TRBJ2-3; D is ambiguous. This CDR3 reads CASSSVDTQYF. The DNA of the CDR3 is TGTGCCAGCAGTTCTGTGGATACGCAGTATTTT.